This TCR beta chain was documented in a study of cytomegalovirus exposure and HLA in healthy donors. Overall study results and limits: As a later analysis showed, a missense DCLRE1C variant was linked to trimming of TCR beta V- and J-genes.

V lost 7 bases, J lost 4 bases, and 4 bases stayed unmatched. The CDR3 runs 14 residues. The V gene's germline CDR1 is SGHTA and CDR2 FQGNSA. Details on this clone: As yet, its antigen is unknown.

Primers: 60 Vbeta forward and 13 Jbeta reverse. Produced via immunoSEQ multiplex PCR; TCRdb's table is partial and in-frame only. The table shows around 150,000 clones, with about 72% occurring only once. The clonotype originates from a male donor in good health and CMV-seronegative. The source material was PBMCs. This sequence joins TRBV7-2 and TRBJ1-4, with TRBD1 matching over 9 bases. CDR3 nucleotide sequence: TGTGCCAGCACCAGGGACAGGGATAATGAAAAACTGTTTTTT. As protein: CASTRDRDNEKLFF.